The clone carrying this T cell receptor beta chain appeared many times. These data belong to a study of blood T cells in healthy people across ages. V shed 3 bases and J shed 0 bases, with 9 bases lying between them. CDR3 length equals 15 residues. CDR1 and CDR2 from the germline V gene are DFQATT and SNEGSKA (reference sequence). The second PCR ran about 6 to 12 cycles with a sample-barcoded 5' primer and J-beta primers. In TCRdb, the 5' RACE reads were re-called with MiXCR into one record per CDR3 protein. The data show around 1.7 million distinct CDR3 sequences, roughly 30% seen once. Material: blood. The TCR originated in a woman in her twenties or thirties in good health. The rearrangement joins TRBV20-1 to TRBJ2-6; D not resolved. CDR3 sequence reads: CSASELNSGANVLTF. In DNA form, the CDR3 reads TGCAGTGCTAGTGAACTTAACTCTGGGGCCAACGTCCTGACTTTC.